This TCR beta chain appears in the sequencing data of a study of blood T cell repertoires in COVID-19 (dated by TCRdb to about 2020). General notes on the study: The collaborator samples originated in the United States, Italy and Spain and spanned the acute and convalescent phases of COVID-19. The samples were drawn from two sources: the first 160 participants of the ongoing ImmuneRACE study, and over 1,000 subjects contributed by 6 global collaborators. The material from the prospective study consisted of cDNA or gDNA derived from T cells, B-cell-depleted T cells, or PBMCs. Sample metadata almost always included a de-identified subject ID, COVID-19 status, age in years and sex. A freely available public database, intended as a resource for researchers studying the immune response to SARS-CoV-2, is where the repertoires were released. The dataset comprised deeply sampled blood TCRbeta repertoires from subjects exposed to, actively infected with, or recovered from COVID-19. Where available, HLA class I and class II types were obtained from metadata supplied by the sample provider rather than from assay-based typing. Overall study results and their limits: Clinical and demographic metadata were provided uncurated, with the amount varying by source and participant.

Whole blood was collected in K2EDTA tubes by collaborating institutions according to the institutions' own protocols. For TCRbeta analysis, collaborators shipped samples as frozen whole blood, isolated PBMCs, or DNA extracted from either of those sample types. The germline ends are 10 bases apart after V is trimmed by 0 bases and J by 10 bases. From the cysteine up to the phenylalanine, the CDR3 has a length of 12 residues. The entry retains the CDR3 DNA only, 36 bases that are in frame from base 1. CDR1 and CDR2 were assigned from the germline V gene (reference sequence) as GTSNPN and SVGIG. The immunoSEQ Assay, a bias-controlled multiplex PCR, was used to amplify TCRbeta CDR3 regions from genomic DNA. Under the source paper's analysis protocol: The number of nucleated cells in each sample was estimated from the amplification of reference gene primers within the assay. To quantify the absolute abundance of each unique TCRbeta CDR3 rearrangement, sequence reads were collapsed and filtered. For each sample, productive Simpson clonality was calculated as the square root of Simpson's diversity index over productive rearrangements. The clones in this table, taken by TCRdb from immuneACCESS, are in-frame only. Not every clone is retained; where verified, under half of the shortfall comes from an unresolved V gene, and the cause of the rest is unknown. Clonal size and the V and J genes are those of that table, whereas D and trimming came from the DNA. The sample records about half a million clones, around 85% of which are singletons. Together, the top ten hold under 4% of the sample.

A word on this clone: What this receptor recognizes is not known. No base quality information exists; no much larger clone differs at one position.

The specimen was peripheral blood. The V and J segments used are TRBV30 and TRBJ2-1, with the D gene too uncertain to name. This TCR derives from a human donor in a cohort sampled during active COVID-19. The CDR3 loop reads CAWSVLAREQFF. The DNA sequence is given as TGTGCCTGGAGTGTACTTGCTAGGGAGCAGTTCTTC.